The table lists the clone carrying this T cell receptor (beta chain) with many counts. What it binds is unknown. TCR beta libraries were built with iRepertoire HTBI primers and Arm-PCR of CDR3 regions. TCRdb called the multiplex PCR reads again in MiXCR, with one record for every CDR3 protein. In the table there are 530,000 or so distinct CDR3 sequences, approximately 15% of which are singletons. This entry comes from a study of regulatory T cells in long-lasting Graves disease. Time point noted: newly diagnosed GD, antithyroid drugs for less than 3 months. PBMC RNA served as the TCR library source. Peripheral blood, at around 8.8 milliliters, went into EDTA tubes. Germline CDR1 is SGHRS and CDR2 is YFSETQ. Trimming at V came to 0 bases and at J to 4 bases, leaving 4 bases not matched to a gene. The CDR3 is 15 amino acids. Overall study results and limits: Less diverse TCR repertoires were seen in persistent Graves' patients than in newly diagnosed ones.

These records were also assigned to another study, of T cells in Graves' hyperthyroidism and ophthalmopathy. Per that paper: Patients aged 18 to 65 with hyperthyroidism were newly diagnosed, with duration under 2 months. Most thyroid clonotypes that were expanded above 0.001 also turned up in blood.

The chain employs TRBV5-1 and TRBJ1-5; TRBD1 matches at 7 bases. The source of this sequence is a man between 25 and 39 years old with Graves disease. The input for sequencing was peripheral blood mononuclear cells (PBMCs), taken at new diagnosis, from a patient treated with antithyroid drugs. The CDR3 coding sequence is TGCGCCAGCAGCTTGGACGGGACAGAGAATCAGCCCCAGCATTTT. Translating it yields CASSLDGTENQPQHF.